This entry features one TCR beta chain sequence. TCRdb's copy holds only in-frame clones and misses some; the assay was immunoSEQ multiplex PCR. In the table there are some 76,000 clones, approximately 89% of which are singletons. This record belongs to a study of control samples from healthy donors and cancer patients. Looked up from germline, CDR1 is MNHNY and CDR2 is SVGAGI (reference sequence). This CDR3 spans 15 amino acids. V gave up 4 bases and J gave up 2 bases; unmatched junction bases: 5. The sample consisted of PBMCs. The chain has TRBV6-6 and TRBJ2-7; 10 bases are a match to TRBD1. The sequence was collected from a man in his sixties with lung cancer. CDR3 DNA sequence: TGTGCCAGCAGTTCAAGGACAGGGGGAACCTACGAGCAGTACTTC. It specifies CASSSRTGGTYEQYF.